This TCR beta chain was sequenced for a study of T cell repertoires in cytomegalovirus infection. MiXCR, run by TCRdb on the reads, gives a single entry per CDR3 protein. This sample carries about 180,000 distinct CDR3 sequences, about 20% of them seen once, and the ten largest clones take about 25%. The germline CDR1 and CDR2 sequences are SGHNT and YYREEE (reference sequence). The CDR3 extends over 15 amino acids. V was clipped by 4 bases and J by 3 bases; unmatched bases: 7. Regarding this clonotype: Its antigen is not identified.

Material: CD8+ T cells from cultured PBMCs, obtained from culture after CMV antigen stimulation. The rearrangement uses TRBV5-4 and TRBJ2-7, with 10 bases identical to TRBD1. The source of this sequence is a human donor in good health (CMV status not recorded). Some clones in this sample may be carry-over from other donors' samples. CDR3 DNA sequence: TGTGCCAGCAGCAATCCGGGACAGGGGTTCTACGAGCAGTACTTC. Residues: CASSNPGQGFYEQYF.